This T cell receptor (beta chain) was identified in a study of shared clonotypes between healthy human individuals. General study findings and limits: Relative to their counterparts shared across all four donors, non-shared clonotypes exhibited diminished generation probabilities.

The naive CD8 subset, CD45RO-negative cells positively selected for CCR7, excluded terminally differentiated effector memory CD45RA+ cells. This clone was observed a single time. The antigen is unknown. The CDR3 consists of 13 residues. V lost 5 bases and J 6 bases, leaving 14 bases between the germline ends. Germline CDR1 reads SGHNT; CDR2 reads YYREEE (reference sequence). Every subset's genomic DNA went evenly onto several immunoSEQ plates. On sorted subsets, replicate PCRs used 150 to 250 ng DNA, or tens of thousands of T cell genomes. In the original workflow: For the immunoSEQ data, sequences were junction-only without quality scores, so filtering differed. The method was immunoSEQ multiplex PCR; TCRdb's version includes in-frame clones alone and lacks a portion of them. V, J and clone size derive from that table, while D and trimming were established from the DNA sequence. The sample has around 600,000 clones; 85% to 95% are singletons.

The receptor was derived from a woman in her twenties or thirties in good health. J is TRBJ1-1 and V is TRBV5-4; D remains unclear. The sample was naive CD8+ T cells sorted from blood. For the CDR3, the DNA is TGTGCCAGCAGGCAGATTTCAACAGCTGAAGCTTTCTTT. It codes for CASRQISTAEAFF.